Below, one T cell receptor (beta chain) is given with its context. Using its own MiXCR run on the PCR reads, TCRdb lists one record per CDR3 protein. This table holds around 480,000 distinct CDR3 sequences, about 26% found once. Germline V gene lookup returns CDR1 LGHNA and CDR2 YSLEER. Germline trimming cut 0 bases from V and 10 bases from J; bases unmatched to any gene: 5. The CDR3 totals 15 residues. These data originate in a study of molecular identifiers for immune sequencing clone quantification. The sequence was collected from a human donor in good health. Some libraries in this study had Jurkat cell RNA spiked in. This chain joins TRBV4-3 and TRBJ1-6, with TRBD1 matching over 8 bases. The sample consisted of naive CD8+ T cells from blood, with Jurkat cell RNA spiked in. The subset denotes: FACS-sorted CD8+CD4-CCR7+CD45RA+ naive T cells. The CDR3 sequence is CASSQDRTGRSPLHF. CDR3 in DNA: TGCGCCAGCAGCCAAGATCGGACAGGGCGGTCACCCCTCCACTTT.